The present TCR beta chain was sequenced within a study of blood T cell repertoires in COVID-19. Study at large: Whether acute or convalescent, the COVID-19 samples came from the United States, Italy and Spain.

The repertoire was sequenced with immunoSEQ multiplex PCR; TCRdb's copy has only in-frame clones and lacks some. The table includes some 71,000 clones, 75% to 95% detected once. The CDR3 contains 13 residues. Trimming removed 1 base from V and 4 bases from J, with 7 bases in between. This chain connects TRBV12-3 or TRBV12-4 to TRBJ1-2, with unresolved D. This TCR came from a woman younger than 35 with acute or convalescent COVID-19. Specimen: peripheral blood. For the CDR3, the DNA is TGTGCCAGCAGTTTAGGCAGGTTCTATGGCTACACCTTC. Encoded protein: CASSLGRFYGYTF.